Listed here are 15 T cell receptor beta chains from one sample, sequenced in a study of identical twins. One entry per CDR3 protein results from TCRdb running MiXCR on the 5' RACE reads. In the table there are 700,000 or so distinct CDR3 sequences, 8% to 9% of which are singletons. A further study also used this sample, focusing on yellow fever vaccine responses in identical twins.

The specimen sequenced was PBMCs. Source of these receptors: a woman between 18 and 30 years old in good health.

This clonotype was counted at least ten times. The rearrangement links TRBV28 to TRBJ2-6; D not resolved. Trimming left V 2 bases short and J 0 bases short, with 5 bases between. The germline gives CDR1 MDHEN, CDR2 SYDVKM. The CDR3 runs 15 residues. The CDR3 sequence is CASSLTASGANVLTF. The DNA of the CDR3 is TGTGCCAGCAGTTTAACGGCCTCTGGGGCCAACGTCCTGACTTTC.

The sample holds a few counts of this clonotype. V usage is TRBV6-5 and J usage is TRBJ2-7, with 7 bases aligning to TRBD1. V shed 8 bases, J shed 3 bases, and the junction held 7 bases outside the gene matches. The CDR3 loop spans 13 amino acids. Germline V gives CDR1 MNHEY, CDR2 SVGAGI. CDR3 sequence (DNA): TGTGCCAGCCGTTCGACAGGGCTCTACGAGCAGTACTTC. This sequence encodes CASRSTGLYEQYF.

This clonotype occurred many times. V is TRBV25-1 and J is TRBJ1-5; tentatively, D is TRBD1 (6 bases). This CDR3 is 15 amino acids long. Germline values: CDR1 MGHDK, CDR2 SYGVNS. The V gene lost 3 bases and the J gene lost 3 bases, with 12 bases spanning the gap. The CDR3 is CASSESGAYNQPQHF. For the CDR3, the DNA is TGTGCCAGCAGTGAGTCAGGGGCTTACAATCAGCCCCAGCATTTT.

The chain links TRBV2 to TRBJ2-3, with 9 bases matching TRBD2. The V gene's germline CDR1 is SNHLY and CDR2 FYNNEI. This CDR3 has 14 amino acids. V shed 7 bases and J 6 bases; nucleotides not matched to a gene: 8. The CDR3 loop reads CASTPSGEGDTQYF. The CDR3, as DNA: TGTGCCAGCACCCCTAGCGGGGAGGGGGATACGCAGTATTTT.

This clonotype occurred many times. This chain uses TRBV29-1 with TRBJ2-1; no firm D call. The CDR3 consists of 11 residues. CDR1 and CDR2 (germline): SQVTM, ANQGSEA. V was cut by 4 bases and J by 5 bases, with 6 bases left in between. The DNA of the CDR3 is TGCAGCGTTGTTCCCGACAATGAGCAGTTCTTC. Translating gives CSVVPDNEQFF.

V gene TRBV3-1 combines with J gene TRBJ2-2; 7 bases fit TRBD2. With V trimmed by 4 bases and J by 10 bases, 9 bases remained unmatched. CDR1 LGHDT and CDR2 YNNKEL come from the germline V gene (reference sequence). The CDR3 contains 14 residues. This CDR3 is CASSPRPGLQELFF. The CDR3 region has the DNA TGTGCCAGCAGCCCACGGCCGGGACTACAGGAGCTGTTTTTT.

The chain has TRBV9 and TRBJ1-1; D is ambiguous. CDR3 length equals 15 residues. Germline V gene lookup returns CDR1 SGDLS and CDR2 YYNGEE. V shed 2 bases and J shed 1 base, with 12 bases lying between them. Here the CDR3 DNA reads TGTGCCAGCAGCGTTGCCGCGGCAGGGAACACTGAAGCTTTCTTT. Translated: CASSVAAAGNTEAFF.

The chain has TRBV3-1 and TRBJ1-4; 8 nucleotides agree with TRBD1. The CDR3 consists of 15 residues. V was clipped by 1 base and J by 4 bases; unmatched bases: 2. Germline V gene sequence: CDR1 LGHDT, CDR2 YNNKEL (reference sequence). CDR3 loop: CASSQGDRNNEKLFF. As DNA, the CDR3 is TGTGCCAGCAGCCAAGGGGACAGGAATAATGAAAAACTGTTTTTT.

The rearrangement joins TRBV20-1 to TRBJ2-3; 9 nucleotides line up with TRBD2. From germline, CDR1 is DFQATT and CDR2 SNEGSKA (reference sequence). The CDR3 has 16 residues. Trimming took 3 bases from V and 1 from J; bases not matched to a gene: 8. For the CDR3, the DNA is TGCAGTGCTAGGGGTATAGCGGGAGCACGCACAGATACGCAGTATTTT. Its translation: CSARGIAGARTDTQYF.

The V gene is TRBV25-1, the J gene TRBJ1-3; D not certain. Between the trimmed V and J ends, which lost 5 bases and 4 bases, there was a span of 12 bases. Germline CDR1 is MGHDK and CDR2 is SYGVNS. The CDR3 extends over 14 amino acids. DNA of the CDR3: TGTGCCAGCAGTCCGCGGGGATTAGGAAACACCATATATTTT. This translates into CASSPRGLGNTIYF.

This clonotype was found a few times. This rearrangement joins TRBV9 to TRBJ2-3; D is possibly TRBD2 (5 bases). CDR3 length: 15 amino acids. Trimming took off 5 bases at V and 0 bases at J, with 13 bases between the two ends. Germline V gene sequence: CDR1 SGDLS, CDR2 YYNGEE. CDR3 coding DNA: TGTGCCAGCAGTCCCCGGGGAGAGAGCACAGATACGCAGTATTTT. Protein: CASSPRGESTDTQYF.

The chain is built from TRBV5-1 and TRBJ2-7, with 7 bases matching TRBD1. Per the germline V gene, CDR1 is SGHRS and CDR2 is YFSETQ. Germline trimming cut 1 base from V and 1 base from J; bases unmatched to any gene: 5. The CDR3 loop spans 15 amino acids. CDR3 in amino acids: CASSLFGTESYEQYF. As DNA, the CDR3 is TGCGCCAGCAGCTTGTTCGGGACAGAGTCCTACGAGCAGTACTTC. Full variable domain (rest looked up from reference TRBV5-1 and TRBJ2-7): KAGVTQTPRYLIKTRGQQVTLSCSPISGHRSVSWYQQTPGQGLQFLFEYFSETQRNKGNFPGRFSGRQFSNSRSEMNVSTLELGDSALYLCASSLFGTESYEQYFGPGTRLTVT.

In this sample, this clonotype turned up a few times. This chain connects TRBV5-1 to TRBJ2-7; a possible D gene is TRBD1 (6 bases). The CDR3 sequence is 16 residues long. V dropped 2 bases and J dropped 3 bases, with 18 bases sitting between them. Germline CDR1 reads SGHRS; CDR2 reads YFSETQ. DNA of the CDR3: TGCGCCAGCAGCTTAGGACAGCCCTACCCCGACTACGAGCAGTACTTC. Residues: CASSLGQPYPDYEQYF.

In its sample, this clonotype was seen a few times. The chain is built from TRBV4-2 and TRBJ1-5; TRBD1 matches 9 bases. The CDR3 has 15 amino acids. V gave up 1 base and J gave up 4 bases; unmatched junction bases: 2. The V gene's germline CDR1 is LGHNA and CDR2 YNFKEQ. The CDR3 loop reads CASSQVGQGNQPQHF. The CDR3 DNA is TGTGCCAGCAGCCAAGTGGGACAGGGTAATCAGCCCCAGCATTTT.

A few counts support this clonotype. The CDR3 DNA is TGTGCCAGCAGTGACGGCAGAGCCTCTTCCAACACTGAAGCTTTCTTT. Amino acids: CASSDGRASSNTEAFF. The chain recombines TRBV6-1 with TRBJ1-1; D is ambiguous. V lost 3 bases, J lost 2 bases, and 16 bases lay in between. The V gene's germline CDR1 is MNHNS and CDR2 SASEGT. The CDR3 sequence is 16 residues long.